The next 10 T cell receptor beta chains were all read from a single sample in a study of CXCR3-negative and CXCR3-positive naive CD8 T cells (dated by TCRdb to the late 2010s). Paper-wide results and their limitations: Compared with CXCR3-negative naive cells, CXCR3-positive naive cells had TRB CDR3s with higher hydrophobicity (lower Kidera factor 4), lower energy, and higher strength and volume indices.

Their specific antigens are unknown. The reads were generated on a NextSeq 550. The Human TCR Profiling Kit (MiLaboratory) was used to make UMI-labeled 5' RACE TRB cDNA libraries. TCRdb reprocessed the reads, and each CDR3 protein sequence is entered once, without DNA. The sample has about 98,000 distinct CDR3 sequences on record. The biggest ten clones account for approximately 1% of the sample. Sequencing input: naive CXCR3+ CD8+ T cells from blood. Reading the label with the study, this specimen's cell subset or site is: CD45RO-CCR7+CD27+CD95- naive CD8+ T cells expressing CXCR3 (TNR3+). The receptors stem from a human donor in good health. Some clones in this sample may be carry-over from other donors' samples.

The CDR3 region is CASSLGGGDGAFF. The chain recombines TRBV12-3 or TRBV12-4 with TRBJ1-1; TCRdb's D call of TRBD1 is untestable without DNA. The CDR3 length is 13 residues.

V gene TRBV15 combines with J gene TRBJ2-1; TCRdb designates TRBD2, a call that cannot be tested without DNA. This CDR3 spans 15 amino acids. CDR1 is LNHNV and CDR2 is YYDKDF in the germline V gene (reference sequence). This CDR3 reads CATSGWDSPNNEQFF.

This chain links TRBV19 with TRBJ2-1; TCRdb selects TRBD1, and the lack of DNA leaves this call unchecked. The CDR3 is 17 residues long. CDR1 is LNHDA and CDR2 is SQIVND in the germline V gene (reference sequence). The CDR3 loop reads CASSIDRATGKYNEQFF.

The chain combines TRBV6-5 with TRBJ2-1. Germline lookup yields CDR1 MNHEY and CDR2 SVGAGI. The CDR3 covers 17 residues. CDR3 residues: CASSYNFPGSSYNEQFF.

V and J are TRBV6-6 and TRBJ2-1; TCRdb indicates TRBD2, and absent DNA this call remains unverified. From germline, CDR1 is MNHNY and CDR2 SVGAGI (reference sequence). The CDR3 runs to 20 residues. CDR3 sequence reads: CASSYSNRISSGITNNEQFF.

This chain's CDR3 is CSGLGGPMELFF. This rearrangement joins TRBV29-1 to TRBJ2-2; TCRdb's D call of TRBD1 is untestable without DNA. This CDR3 has 12 amino acids. CDR1 and CDR2 (germline): SQVTM, ANQGSEA.

This chain uses TRBV20-1 with TRBJ2-1; TCRdb selects TRBD1, and the lack of DNA leaves this call unchecked. This CDR3 spans 12 amino acids. CDR1 is DFQATT, CDR2 SNEGSKA, per germline (reference sequence). The CDR3 protein is CSANRDTGEQFF.

The chain carries TRBV5-1 and TRBJ2-7; the D gene TCRdb calls, TRBD1, cannot be checked with no DNA. The CDR3 sequence is 14 residues long. Germline V gene data show CDR1 as SGHRS and CDR2 as YFSETQ. CDR3 sequence: CASSLSAPPDEQYF.

The chain is built from TRBV12-3 or TRBV12-4 and TRBJ2-7; the TRBD2 assignment by TCRdb is unverifiable without DNA. CDR3 length: 17 amino acids. The CDR3 region is CASRGTSGRRSSYEQYF.

The V call is TRBV6-2 or TRBV6-3, the J call TRBJ2-4; with no DNA, the TCRdb D assignment of TRBD2 cannot be verified. The CDR3 sequence is 21 residues long. In germline, CDR1 is MNHEY, CDR2 SVGEGT. The CDR3 sequence: CASSYPPTSGVVYGAKNIQYF.